This T cell receptor beta chain was recorded in a study of CD8 T cells in ankylosing spondylitis. Generation of TCR beta libraries employed quantitative 5'-RACE incorporating molecular barcodes. MiXCR, applied by TCRdb to the 5' RACE reads, yields one record per CDR3 protein. The profile covers some 800,000 distinct CDR3 sequences, with roughly 12% appearing a single time and approximately 0.46% taken by the ten largest. Regarding the study as a whole: Matched ankylosing spondylitis synovial fluid reportedly contained a significantly enriched population of disease-linked clones. About 8 highly homologous variants formed a TCR beta motif that appeared characteristic of ankylosing spondylitis blood. Disease-linked clones bore a CD8+ phenotype, appearing relatively rarely in peripheral blood.

The V and J ends lost 7 bases and 8 bases respectively, with 14 bases between them. CDR1 SQVTM and CDR2 ANQGSEA come from the germline V gene. CDR3 size: 11 residues. This clonotype was found a few times. Its antigen is currently unknown. The chain carries TRBV29-1 and TRBJ1-1; D gene ambiguous. Source material: blood, either unsorted or a sorted T cell fraction (not recorded which). This sequence originates from a male donor with ankylosing spondylitis. This CDR3 is CSGSHLREAFF. The CDR3 DNA reads as TGCAGCGGTAGCCACCTCCGGGAAGCTTTCTTT.